Described below is a single T cell receptor (beta chain) sequence and its context. No antigen is known for it. The CDR3 sequence is 13 residues long. V lost 7 bases, J lost 14 bases, and 13 bases stayed unmatched. Per the germline V gene, CDR1 is SNHLY and CDR2 is FYNNEI. At least 6 million PBMCs were isolated per sample. Primers used in a second PCR of about 7 to 12 cycles were a sample-barcoded 5' primer and a J-beta primer mix. Each cDNA molecule was tagged by a template-switch adaptor with 12 random nucleotides. TCRdb used MiXCR to reprocess the 5' RACE reads, holding one entry per CDR3 protein. The sample contains approximately 790,000 distinct CDR3 sequences, about 59% of which appear only once. The data were obtained in a study of blood T cells in healthy people across ages. Study-wide results and caveats: TCR beta diversity per million T cells fell roughly linearly with age.

The specimen sequenced was blood. The source is a man under 40 in good health. The chain carries TRBV2 and TRBJ2-3; 9 nucleotides align to TRBD1. CDR3 amino acids: CASTNNGQGLLYF. CDR3 DNA: TGTGCCAGCACTAACAATGGACAGGGGCTTTTGTATTTT.